These 2 T cell receptor beta chains originate from one sample sequenced in a study of OX40 agonist ivuxolimab in advanced cancers. Profiled with immunoSEQ multiplex PCR; TCRdb holds only in-frame clones, not every one. The sample holds over 75,000 clones, 70% to 90% seen once. The sequences come from CD4+ or CD8+ T cells sorted from blood, collected in a trial of the OX40 agonist ivuxolimab. The receptors stem from an adult with an advanced solid tumor such as melanoma, head and neck, liver or kidney cancer.

The rearrangement uses TRBV21-1 and TRBJ2-3; the table's D call TRBD1 went unverified against the DNA. TRBV21-1 is annotated as a pseudogene. The CDR3 is 17 residues long. CDR3 region: CASSKGPGGNNTDTQYF. CDR3 DNA sequence: TGTGCCAGCAGCAAAGGTCCAGGGGGCAATAACACAGATACGCAGTATTTT.

This clone was observed a few times. The J gene is TRBJ2-2, the V gene TRBV6-1; 9 nucleotides match TRBD2. CDR3 length: 15 residues. V trimming: 7 bases; J trimming: 4 bases; junction bases outside the gene matches: 7. Germline-derived CDR1 and CDR2 are MNHNS and SASEGT. The CDR3 sequence: CASISDSGGTGELFF. The CDR3 nucleotides are TGTGCCAGCATTTCGGATAGCGGGGGCACCGGGGAGCTGTTTTTT.